The 24 T cell receptor beta chains below come from one sample, sequenced in a study of cytomegalovirus exposure and HLA in healthy donors. The primer mix had 60 Vbeta and 13 Jbeta primers. Data came from immunoSEQ multiplex PCR; TCRdb stores just in-frame clones and leaves some out. Altogether about 90,000 clones are present, less than 65% being singletons, with the ten largest covering over 5%. Sequencing input: PBMCs. Receptors were obtained from a young woman in good health and CMV-seropositive.

This clone was detected a few times. The gene calls are TRBV28 and TRBJ1-5; weak D call: TRBD1 (5 bases). The CDR3 totals 12 residues. Trimming took off 8 bases at V and 7 bases at J, with 12 bases between the two ends. The germline V gene encodes CDR1 MDHEN and CDR2 SYDVKM. The chain's CDR3 is CASGGGRQPQHF. The CDR3, as DNA: TGTGCCAGCGGGGGGGGGAGGCAGCCCCAGCATTTT.

This chain uses TRBV18 with TRBJ2-1, with 11 bases identical to TRBD2. Losses at the gene ends were 0 bases for V and 5 bases for J; bases not matched to a gene: 9. CDR1 and CDR2 (germline): KGHSH, LQKENI. This CDR3 comprises 18 residues. In DNA form, the CDR3 reads TGTGCCAGCTCACCACCGGGCCAACTAGCGGGGGCCGACAATGAGCAGTTCTTC. Translated, it gives CASSPPGQLAGADNEQFF.

The chain joins TRBV14 to TRBJ1-1; no definite D call. Trimming took off 4 bases at V and 0 bases at J, with 9 bases between the two ends. The CDR3 has 14 amino acids. Per the germline V gene, CDR1 is SGHDN and CDR2 is FVKESK. The CDR3 DNA reads TGTGCCAGCAGCCCTAGCAGCATGAACACTGAAGCTTTCTTT. As protein: CASSPSSMNTEAFF.

The chain joins TRBV11-2 to TRBJ1-3; D is uncertain. From germline, CDR1 is SGHAT and CDR2 FQNNGV. The V end lost 8 bases, the J end lost 0 bases, and 14 bases lay between the germline ends. This CDR3 is 15 amino acids long. The CDR3 loop is CASGGSPSSGNTIYF. CDR3 DNA sequence: TGTGCCAGCGGAGGGAGCCCAAGCTCTGGAAACACCATATATTTT. Looking up the rest from reference TRBV11-2 and TRBJ1-3 gives the full variable domain: EAGVAQSPRYKIIEKRQSVAFWCNPISGHATLYWYQQILGQGPKLLIQFQNNGVVDDSQLPKDRFSAERLKGVDSTLKIQPAKLEDSAVYLCASGGSPSSGNTIYFGEGSWLTVV.

This clone was detected a few times. The chain uses TRBV4-1 and TRBJ2-1, with 8 bases matching TRBD1. The CDR3 sequence is 16 residues long. Germline trimming cut 0 bases from V and 0 bases from J; bases unmatched to any gene: 1. Germline V lookup: CDR1 MGHRA, CDR2 YSYEKL. This chain's CDR3 is CASSQETGVSYNEQFF. DNA for the CDR3: TGCGCCAGCAGCCAAGAGACAGGGGTCTCCTACAATGAGCAGTTCTTC.

This clone turned up a few times. This chain links TRBV29-1 with TRBJ2-5; D is perhaps TRBD2 (6 bases). The ends were cut back, 7 bases at V and 4 bases at J, with 19 bases in the middle. Germline V gene data show CDR1 as SQVTM and CDR2 as ANQGSEA. This CDR3 is 14 amino acids long. This CDR3 is CSAVTTRVGETQYF. As DNA, the CDR3 is TGCAGCGCCGTCACGACTAGGGTGGGAGAGACCCAGTACTTC.

The V gene is TRBV7-3, the J gene TRBJ2-5, with 7 bases fitting TRBD2. Unmatched junction bases numbered 10, after V lost 5 bases and J lost 7 bases. The germline V gene encodes CDR1 SGHTA and CDR2 FQGTGA. The CDR3 extends over 14 amino acids. The CDR3 region is CASSPQGLAGTQYF. CDR3 sequence (DNA): TGTGCCAGCAGCCCCCAGGGATTAGCGGGGACCCAGTACTTC.

The chain employs TRBV6-6 and TRBJ2-3; 10 bases align to TRBD1. The germline V gene encodes CDR1 MNHNY and CDR2 SVGAGI (reference sequence). After removal of 6 bases from V and 6 bases from J, the junction contained 3 bases not matched to a gene. The CDR3 has 13 residues. CDR3 region: CASSDRGPDTQYF. In DNA form, the CDR3 reads TGTGCCAGCAGCGACAGGGGGCCGGATACGCAGTATTTT.

This chain connects TRBV4-3 to TRBJ2-2; 8 nucleotides match TRBD1. The junction had 20 bases not matched to a gene; V was cut back by 0 bases and J by 8 bases. The CDR3 extends over 20 amino acids. Germline CDR1 is LGHNA and CDR2 is YSLEER. The CDR3 coding sequence is TGCGCCAGCAGCCAAGAAGCTGTTATTGGACAGGGTAACTTCGGGGGGGAGCTGTTTTTT. The encoded protein is CASSQEAVIGQGNFGGELFF.

The chain links TRBV30 to TRBJ1-2; possible D gene TRBD1, 5 bases. Germline loops: CDR1 GTSNPN, CDR2 SVGIG (reference sequence). The CDR3 covers 13 residues. V was shortened by 2 bases and J by 2 bases, with 9 bases between the two germline ends. CDR3 region: CAWSSQGNYGYTF. The CDR3 DNA is TGTGCCTGGAGTTCTCAGGGAAACTATGGCTACACCTTC.

V and J are TRBV5-1 and TRBJ1-1, with a tentative D call TRBD1 (5 bases). Trimming left V 1 base short and J 5 bases short, with 12 bases between. The CDR3 sequence is 14 residues long. Per germline, CDR1 SGHRS and CDR2 YFSETQ. The CDR3: CASSLLAGRTEAFF. CDR3 in DNA: TGCGCCAGCAGCTTGCTAGCAGGGAGGACTGAAGCTTTCTTT.

This clone has only one observation. The V gene is TRBV5-1, the J gene TRBJ2-1; TRBD1 matches 8 bases. Germline CDR1 SGHRS, CDR2 YFSETQ. V lost 3 bases to trimming and J lost 12 bases; unmatched junction nucleotides: 2. There are 11 residues in the CDR3. The CDR3: CASSSGTGQFF. The CDR3 DNA sequence: TGCGCCAGCAGCTCCGGGACAGGGCAGTTCTTC. Using reference TRBV5-1 and TRBJ2-1 for the parts outside the CDR3, the full variable domain is KAGVTQTPRYLIKTRGQQVTLSCSPISGHRSVSWYQQTPGQGLQFLFEYFSETQRNKGNFPGRFSGRQFSNSRSEMNVSTLELGDSALYLCASSSGTGQFFGPGTRLTVL.

A word on this clone: At one boundary the junction diverges from the germline segment, which might be a read error. CDR3 DNA: TGCAGTGCTGATAATTCAGCCCTCCACTTT. It codes for CSADNSALHF. The chain recombines TRBV20-1 with TRBJ1-6; no reliable D call. This CDR3 is built from 10 residues. CDR1 DFQATT and CDR2 SNEGSKA come from the germline V gene (reference sequence).

CDR3 nucleotide sequence: TGTGCCAGCAGTGCGACGGGACTAGCGGGGATCTTCCAAGAGACCCAGTACTTC. Its protein product is CASSATGLAGIFQETQYF. This chain links TRBV27 with TRBJ2-5; TRBD2 aligns across 13 bases. The CDR3 has 18 residues. With V trimmed by 5 bases and J by 1 base, 10 bases remained unmatched. Germline V gene data show CDR1 as MNHEY and CDR2 as SMNVEV (reference sequence).

The rearrangement links TRBV28 to TRBJ2-7, with D unresolved. Germline V gene sequence: CDR1 MDHEN, CDR2 SYDVKM. Between the trimmed V and J ends, which lost 1 base and 3 bases, there was a span of 10 bases. The CDR3 covers 14 residues. The CDR3: CASSLLGRNYEQYF. The DNA for the CDR3 is TGTGCCAGCAGTTTATTAGGCAGGAACTACGAGCAGTACTTC.

V usage is TRBV27 and J usage is TRBJ2-7; a weak D match, TRBD1 (5 bases). In germline, CDR1 is MNHEY, CDR2 SMNVEV (reference sequence). V was clipped by 7 bases and J by 6 bases, with 25 bases between them. CDR3 size: 16 residues. The CDR3 sequence: CASTQIKGQRVSEQYF. The CDR3 DNA follows: TGTGCCAGCACCCAAATCAAGGGGCAGAGAGTTTCCGAGCAGTACTTC.

The V and J genes are TRBV4-1 and TRBJ1-3, with TRBD1 matching 8 bases. Losses at the gene ends were 0 bases for V and 4 bases for J; bases not matched to a gene: 2. The germline CDR1 and CDR2 sequences are MGHRA and YSYEKL. CDR3 length: 15 amino acids. The DNA of the CDR3 is TGCGCCAGCAGCCAAGATGGGACAGGAGGAAACACCATATATTTT. Translated, it gives CASSQDGTGGNTIYF.

The gene calls are TRBV9 and TRBJ2-4; no clear D gene. Germline V gives CDR1 SGDLS, CDR2 YYNGEE. V lost 0 bases to trimming and J lost 5 bases, with 9 bases between them. The CDR3 consists of 14 residues. CDR3 nucleotides: TGTGCCAGCAGCGTAGGAGGTGCCCAAAACATTCAGTACTTC. The encoded protein is CASSVGGAQNIQYF.

This clone came up a few times. This chain links TRBV14 with TRBJ1-2, with D maybe TRBD1 (5 bases). This CDR3 has 16 amino acids. The V gene's germline CDR1 is SGHDN and CDR2 FVKESK. V lost 1 base and J lost 0, with 12 bases in between. This CDR3 reads CASSQGGVSPNYGYTF. CDR3 DNA: TGTGCCAGCAGCCAAGGGGGCGTCTCACCTAACTATGGCTACACCTTC. The whole variable domain, remainder taken from reference TRBV14 and TRBJ1-2, is EAGVTQFPSHSVIEKGQTVTLRCDPISGHDNLYWYRRVMGKEIKFLLHFVKESKQDESGMPNNRFLAERTGGTYSTLKVQPAELEDSGVYFCASSQGGVSPNYGYTFGSGTRLTVV.

This chain's CDR3 is CASRSGGSYEQYF. CDR3 nucleotides: TGTGCCAGCAGAAGCGGGGGGTCCTACGAGCAGTACTTC. The V gene is TRBV6-1, the J gene TRBJ2-7; 9 bases match TRBD2. Germline V gene sequence: CDR1 MNHNS, CDR2 SASEGT. V dropped 6 bases and J dropped 1; count of bases not matched to a gene: 1. The CDR3 is 13 amino acids.

This clone was detected a few times. The rearrangement uses TRBV6-1 and TRBJ2-7, with 10 bases that match TRBD1. V was clipped by 8 bases and J by 3 bases; unmatched bases: 1. CDR1 and CDR2 (germline): MNHNS, SASEGT. This CDR3 is 12 amino acids long. This CDR3 is CASGTGDYEQYF. The CDR3 DNA follows: TGTGCCAGCGGGACAGGGGACTACGAGCAGTACTTC.

The chain couples TRBV15 to TRBJ2-2; D gene unclear. Germline CDR1 is LNHNV and CDR2 is YYDKDF (reference sequence). The CDR3 totals 14 residues. Between the trimmed V and J ends, which lost 0 bases and 2 bases, there was a span of 4 bases. In nucleotides, the CDR3 is TGTGCCACCAGCAGAGACAGTAACACCGGGGAGCTGTTTTTT. It translates to CATSRDSNTGELFF.

This chain joins TRBV19 and TRBJ1-2, with 7 bases lining up with TRBD1. V gave up 6 bases and J gave up 5 bases; unmatched junction bases: 3. Germline lookup yields CDR1 LNHDA and CDR2 SQIVND (reference sequence). The CDR3 contains 12 residues. CDR3: CASRGRGYGYTF. The CDR3 DNA sequence: TGTGCCAGTAGAGGCAGGGGGTATGGCTACACCTTC.

V is TRBV27 and J is TRBJ1-3; 9 bases map to TRBD1. Unmatched junction bases numbered 9, after V lost 8 bases and J lost 1 base. CDR3 length: 16 amino acids. Per the germline V gene, CDR1 is MNHEY and CDR2 is SMNVEV (reference sequence). CDR3 region: CASGEQGAGSGNTIYF. The CDR3, as DNA: TGTGCCAGCGGAGAACAGGGGGCAGGGTCTGGAAACACCATATATTTT.